This TCR beta chain was captured by sequencing in a study of T cell repertoires in cytomegalovirus infection. Study at large: It can be stated that public TCR beta signatures indicated CMV infection as well as a matching HLA type.

CDR1 is LNHDA, CDR2 SQIVND, per germline (reference sequence). Trimming cost V 7 bases and J 0 bases, with 7 bases left between them. The CDR3 is made up of 13 amino acids. This clonotype was seen more than once but under ten times. TCRdb re-derived calls from the reads in MiXCR, one entry per CDR3 protein. This table has 510,000 or so distinct CDR3 sequences, approximately 25% appearing once. Sample: PBMCs. The TCR comes from a human donor in good health (CMV status not recorded). Some clones in this sample may be carry-over from other donors' samples. This chain links TRBV19 with TRBJ1-3; the D is unclear. CDR3: CASIGNSGNTIYF. Here the CDR3 DNA reads TGTGCCAGTATCGGGAACTCTGGAAACACCATATATTTT.